This TCR beta chain was retrieved from a study of cytotoxic CD8 clonotypes in ibrutinib-treated CLL. Study at large: Sample averages reached 255,043 productive templates and approximately 93,000 productive rearrangements.

The repertoire was sequenced with immunoSEQ multiplex PCR; TCRdb's copy has only in-frame clones and lacks some. The profile shows approximately 120,000 clones, approximately 58% of them singletons. Findings and caveats of the study: Private clonotypes, not public ones, expanded at ibrutinib response. Clonality increased with ibrutinib response but returned toward baseline at progression. Age-matched healthy donor levels were exceeded by baseline clonality, which tracked circulating CD8+ T-cell counts.

Concerning this clone itself: Its matching antigen is unknown.

Germline CDR1 reads SQVTM; CDR2 reads ANQGSEA. V lost 4 bases and J lost 7, with 11 bases in between. CDR3 length equals 12 residues. The chain carries TRBV29-1 and TRBJ2-1, with D possibly being TRBD2 (6 bases). Sequencing used PBMCs, obtained after 24 months of ibrutinib treatment. This receptor was identified in a human donor with chronic lymphocytic leukemia. CDR3 amino acids: CSVASRGNEQFF. Here the CDR3 DNA reads TGCAGCGTTGCCTCCCGGGGGAATGAGCAGTTCTTC.